This T cell receptor (beta chain) was obtained from a study of blood T cell repertoires in COVID-19. The wider study: Collection of acute and convalescent COVID-19 samples took place in the United States, Italy and Spain.

Only in-frame clones appear in the TCRdb table, and some are missing; sequencing was by immunoSEQ multiplex PCR. The table shows tens of thousands of clones, with 80% to 90% occurring only once. Looked up from germline, CDR1 is SGDLS and CDR2 is YYNGEE. The V end was cut by 4 bases, the J end by 9 bases, with 23 bases between. This CDR3 has 16 residues. This clone came up a few times. This TCR was recovered from a man in his fifties with acute or convalescent COVID-19. Sequenced sample: peripheral blood. V and J are TRBV9 and TRBJ2-1, with D tentatively TRBD2 (5 bases). In nucleotides, the CDR3 is TGTGCCAGCAGCCTCCGGGGAACCGGGCTTTTTGGTGAGCAGTTCTTC. Protein product: CASSLRGTGLFGEQFF.